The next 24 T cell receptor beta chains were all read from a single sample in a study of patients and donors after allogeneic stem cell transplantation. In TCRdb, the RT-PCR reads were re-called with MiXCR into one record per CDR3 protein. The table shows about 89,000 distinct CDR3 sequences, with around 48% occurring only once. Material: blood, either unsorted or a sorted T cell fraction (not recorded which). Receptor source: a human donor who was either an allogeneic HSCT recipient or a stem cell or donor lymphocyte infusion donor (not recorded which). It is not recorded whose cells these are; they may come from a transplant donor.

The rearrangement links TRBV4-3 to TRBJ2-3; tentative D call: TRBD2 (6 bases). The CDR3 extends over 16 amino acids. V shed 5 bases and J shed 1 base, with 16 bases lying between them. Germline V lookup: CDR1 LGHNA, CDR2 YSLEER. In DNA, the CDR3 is TGCGCCAGCAGCACAAGGGTATCTAGCGGCACAGATACGCAGTATTTT. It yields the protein CASSTRVSSGTDTQYF.

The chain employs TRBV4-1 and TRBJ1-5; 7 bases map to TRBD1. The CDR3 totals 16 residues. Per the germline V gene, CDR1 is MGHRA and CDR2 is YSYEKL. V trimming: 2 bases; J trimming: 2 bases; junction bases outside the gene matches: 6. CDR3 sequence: CASSQPTQGGNQPQHF. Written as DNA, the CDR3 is TGCGCCAGCAGCCAACCGACGCAGGGGGGCAATCAGCCCCAGCATTTT.

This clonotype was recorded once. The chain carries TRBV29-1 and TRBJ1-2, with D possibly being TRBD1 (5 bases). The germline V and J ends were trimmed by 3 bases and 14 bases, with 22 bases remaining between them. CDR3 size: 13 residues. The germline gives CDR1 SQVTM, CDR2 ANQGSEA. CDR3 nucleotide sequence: TGCAGCGTTGACTTTCTGACAGCGCGACAGAAGACCTTC. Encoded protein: CSVDFLTARQKTF. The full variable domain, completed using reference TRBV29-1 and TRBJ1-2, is SAVISQKPSRDICQRGTSLTIQCQVDSQVTMMFWYRQQPGQSLTLIATANQGSEATYESGFVIDKFPISRPNLTFSTLTVSNMSPEDSSIYLCSVDFLTARQKTFGSGTRLTVV.

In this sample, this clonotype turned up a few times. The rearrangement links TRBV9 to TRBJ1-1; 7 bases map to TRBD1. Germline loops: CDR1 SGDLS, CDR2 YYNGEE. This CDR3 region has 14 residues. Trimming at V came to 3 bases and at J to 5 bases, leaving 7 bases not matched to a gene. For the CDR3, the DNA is TGTGCCAGCAGCGGACAGGGTGCGGGAACTGAAGCTTTCTTT. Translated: CASSGQGAGTEAFF.

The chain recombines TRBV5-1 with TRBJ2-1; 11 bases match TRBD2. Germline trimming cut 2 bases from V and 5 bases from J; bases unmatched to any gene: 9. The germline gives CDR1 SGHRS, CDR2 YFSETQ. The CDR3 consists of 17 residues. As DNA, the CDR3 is TGCGCCAGCAGCTTAGAGACTAGCGGGACGCTTAACAATGAGCAGTTCTTC. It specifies CASSLETSGTLNNEQFF. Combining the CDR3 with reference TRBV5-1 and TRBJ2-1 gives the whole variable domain KAGVTQTPRYLIKTRGQQVTLSCSPISGHRSVSWYQQTPGQGLQFLFEYFSETQRNKGNFPGRFSGRQFSNSRSEMNVSTLELGDSALYLCASSLETSGTLNNEQFFGPGTRLTVL.

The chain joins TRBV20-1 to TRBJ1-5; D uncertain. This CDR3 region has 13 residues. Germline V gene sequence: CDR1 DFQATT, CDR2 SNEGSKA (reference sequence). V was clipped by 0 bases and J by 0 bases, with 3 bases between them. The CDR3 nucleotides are TGCAGTGCTAGAGACACTAGCAATCAGCCCCAGCATTTT. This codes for CSARDTSNQPQHF.

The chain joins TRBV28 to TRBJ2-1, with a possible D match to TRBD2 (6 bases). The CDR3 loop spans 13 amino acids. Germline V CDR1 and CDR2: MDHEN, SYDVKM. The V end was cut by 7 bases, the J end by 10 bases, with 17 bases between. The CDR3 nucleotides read TGTGCCAGCACCATTGGGGGACTCCAAGAGCAGTTCTTC. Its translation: CASTIGGLQEQFF.

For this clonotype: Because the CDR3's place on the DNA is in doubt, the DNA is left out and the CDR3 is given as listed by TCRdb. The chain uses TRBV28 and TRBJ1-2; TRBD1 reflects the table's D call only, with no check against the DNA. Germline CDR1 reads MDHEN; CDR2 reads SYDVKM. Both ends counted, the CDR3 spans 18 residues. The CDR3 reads CASSSSTGTLLANYGYTF.

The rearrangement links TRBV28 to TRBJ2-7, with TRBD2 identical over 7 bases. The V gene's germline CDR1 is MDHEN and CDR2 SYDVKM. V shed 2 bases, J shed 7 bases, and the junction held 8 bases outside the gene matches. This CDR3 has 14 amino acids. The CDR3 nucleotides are TGTGCCAGCAGTTTAGGGCGGGAGATCGGTGAGCAGTACTTC. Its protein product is CASSLGREIGEQYF.

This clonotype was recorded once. The CDR3 DNA sequence: TGCAGCGTTGTACGACAGGAGGGTATACTTGAGGAGCAGTACTTC. It codes for CSVVRQEGILEEQYF. The chain uses TRBV29-1 and TRBJ2-7, with D perhaps being TRBD1 or TRBD2 (6 bases each). The CDR3 covers 15 residues. CDR1 is SQVTM and CDR2 is ANQGSEA in the germline V gene. The V and J ends lost 4 bases and 7 bases respectively, with 23 bases between them.

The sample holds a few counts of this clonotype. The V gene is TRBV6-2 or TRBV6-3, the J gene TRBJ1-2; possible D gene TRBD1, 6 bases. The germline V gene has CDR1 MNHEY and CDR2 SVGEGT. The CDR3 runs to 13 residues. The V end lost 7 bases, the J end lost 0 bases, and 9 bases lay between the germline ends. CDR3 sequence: CASTDSANYGYTF. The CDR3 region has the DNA TGTGCCAGCACGGACAGCGCTAACTATGGCTACACCTTC.

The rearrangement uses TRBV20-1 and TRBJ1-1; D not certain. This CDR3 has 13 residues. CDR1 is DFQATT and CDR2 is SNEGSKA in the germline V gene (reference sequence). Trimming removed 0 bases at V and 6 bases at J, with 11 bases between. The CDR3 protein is CSARDRTQAEAFF. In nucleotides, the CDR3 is TGCAGTGCTAGAGATCGGACTCAGGCTGAAGCTTTCTTT.

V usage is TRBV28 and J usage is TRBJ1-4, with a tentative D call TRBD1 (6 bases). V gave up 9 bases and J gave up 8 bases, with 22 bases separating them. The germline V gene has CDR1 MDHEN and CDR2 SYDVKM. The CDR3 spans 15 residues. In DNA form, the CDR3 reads TGTGCCAGTACCTCCCCCCAGGGGCAGGGAGAAAAACTGTTTTTT. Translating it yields CASTSPQGQGEKLFF.

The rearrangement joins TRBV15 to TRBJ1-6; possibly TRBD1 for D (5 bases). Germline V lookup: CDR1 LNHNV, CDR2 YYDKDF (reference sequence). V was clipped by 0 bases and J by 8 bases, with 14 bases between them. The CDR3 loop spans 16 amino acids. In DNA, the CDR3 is TGTGCCACCAGCAGAGATGACACAGGAAGTTATTCACCCCTCCACTTT. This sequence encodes CATSRDDTGSYSPLHF.

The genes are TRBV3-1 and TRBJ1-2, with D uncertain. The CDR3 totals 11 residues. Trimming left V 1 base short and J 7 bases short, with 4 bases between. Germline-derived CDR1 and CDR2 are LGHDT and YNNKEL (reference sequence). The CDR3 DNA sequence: TGTGCCAGCAGCCAAGGGCTTGGCTACACCTTC. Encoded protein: CASSQGLGYTF.

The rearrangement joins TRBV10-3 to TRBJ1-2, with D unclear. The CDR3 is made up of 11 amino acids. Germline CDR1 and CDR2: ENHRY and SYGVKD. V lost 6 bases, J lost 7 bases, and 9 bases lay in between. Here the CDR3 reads CAIRETSGYTF. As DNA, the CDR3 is TGTGCCATCAGAGAGACATCTGGCTACACCTTC.

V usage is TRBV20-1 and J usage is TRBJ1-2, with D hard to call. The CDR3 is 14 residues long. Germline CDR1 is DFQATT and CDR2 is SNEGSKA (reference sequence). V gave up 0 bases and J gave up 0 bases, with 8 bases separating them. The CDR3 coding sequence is TGCAGTGCTAGAGATCCCGGCTCTAACTATGGCTACACCTTC. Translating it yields CSARDPGSNYGYTF.

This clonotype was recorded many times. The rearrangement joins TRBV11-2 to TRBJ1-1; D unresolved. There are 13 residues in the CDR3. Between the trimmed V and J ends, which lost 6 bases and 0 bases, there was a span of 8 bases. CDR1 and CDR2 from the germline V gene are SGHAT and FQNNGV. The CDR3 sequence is CASRAILNTEAFF. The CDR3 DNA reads TGTGCCAGCAGAGCAATCCTGAACACTGAAGCTTTCTTT.

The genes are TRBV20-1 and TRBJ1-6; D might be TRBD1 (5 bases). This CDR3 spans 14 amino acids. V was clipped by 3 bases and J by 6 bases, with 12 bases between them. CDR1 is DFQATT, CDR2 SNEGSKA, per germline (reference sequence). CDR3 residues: CSASFGAVNSPLHF. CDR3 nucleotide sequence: TGCAGTGCTAGCTTCGGGGCAGTTAATTCACCCCTCCACTTT.

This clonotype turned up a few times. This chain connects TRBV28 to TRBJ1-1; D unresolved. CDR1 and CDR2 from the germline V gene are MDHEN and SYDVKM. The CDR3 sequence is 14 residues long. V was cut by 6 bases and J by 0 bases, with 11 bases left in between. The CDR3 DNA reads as TGTGCCAGCAGGCGAAGGACTTTGAACACTGAAGCTTTCTTT. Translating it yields CASRRRTLNTEAFF.

DNA of the CDR3: TGTGCCAGCAGTCTCCCCAGGGCGGGAGGCAATCAGCCCCAGCATTTT. Translation gives CASSLPRAGGNQPQHF. The chain is built from TRBV12-3 or TRBV12-4 and TRBJ1-5; D might be TRBD1 (5 bases). V was pared by 5 bases and J by 2 bases, with 16 bases between. The CDR3 runs 16 residues.

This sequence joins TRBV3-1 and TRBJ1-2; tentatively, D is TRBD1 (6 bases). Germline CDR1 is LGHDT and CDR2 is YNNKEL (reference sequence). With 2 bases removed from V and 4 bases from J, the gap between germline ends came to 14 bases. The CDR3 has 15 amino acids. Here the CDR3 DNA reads TGTGCCAGCAGCCAATCCGACAGGTTCTTCTATGGCTACACCTTC. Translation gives CASSQSDRFFYGYTF.

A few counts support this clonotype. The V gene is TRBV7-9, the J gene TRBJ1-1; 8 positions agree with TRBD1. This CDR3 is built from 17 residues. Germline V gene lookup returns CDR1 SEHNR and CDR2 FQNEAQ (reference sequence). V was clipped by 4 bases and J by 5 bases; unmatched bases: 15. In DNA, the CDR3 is TGTGCCAGCAGCTCCTATGGGACAGGTAAAATAAGGACTGAAGCTTTCTTT. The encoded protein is CASSSYGTGKIRTEAFF.

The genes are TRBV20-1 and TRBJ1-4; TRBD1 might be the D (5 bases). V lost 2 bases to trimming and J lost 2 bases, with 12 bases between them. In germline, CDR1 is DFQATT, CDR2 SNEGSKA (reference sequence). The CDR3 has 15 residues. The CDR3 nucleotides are TGCAGTGCTAGACAGGGACGGGGGACTAATGAAAAACTGTTTTTT. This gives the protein CSARQGRGTNEKLFF.